This T cell receptor (beta chain) was found in a study of tumor and adjacent non-tumor tissue in lung cancer. Study-level background: Patients were aged roughly 30 to 76, approximately ten men and about five women, stage I to III. Whole-study results and caveats: Top 100 clones took a larger repertoire share in normal lung. Compared with tumor, normal lung showed significantly lower TCR diversity.

No cell sorting was done before RNA was extracted from the tissue. A modified ARM-PCR protocol with three rounds of nested PCR amplified TCRbeta. TCRdb called the multiplex PCR reads again in MiXCR, with one record for every CDR3 protein. Counted here are 120,000 or so distinct CDR3 sequences, over 65% occurring once; the ten biggest clones make up 9.5% to 15%. This clonotype was observed many times. Its target is not known. The CDR3 loop spans 15 amino acids. From germline, CDR1 is DFQATT and CDR2 SNEGSKA (reference sequence). Trimming stripped 6 bases from V and 4 bases from J, with 19 bases between.

The chain combines TRBV20-1 with TRBJ2-1; possibly TRBD1 or TRBD2 for D (5 bases each). This sequence was found in a man aged 30 to 45 with non-small cell lung cancer. Material for sequencing was lung tumor tissue. The CDR3 loop is CSARAAADSYNEQFF. The CDR3, as DNA: TGCAGTGCCAGGGCAGCGGCAGATTCATACAATGAGCAGTTCTTC.